This T cell receptor (beta chain) emerged from a study of blood T cell repertoires in COVID-19. The overall study: The United States, Italy and Spain were the sources of the acute and convalescent COVID-19 samples. Sample material is recorded as cDNA or gDNA derived from T cells, B-cell-depleted T cells, or PBMCs.

Source study methods: Amplification from reference gene primers served as the basis for estimated nucleated cell counts. Clones were read by immunoSEQ multiplex PCR, and TCRdb kept only the in-frame ones, dropping some. The DNA was the basis for D and trimming; V, J and clone size are from that table. Of roughly 70,000 clones in the sample, roughly 78% were seen once. Germline V gives CDR1 LGHNA, CDR2 YNFKEQ. The CDR3 has 14 residues. The junction had 4 bases not matched to a gene; V was cut back by 3 bases and J by 6 bases. This clone has a single count. The sequenced sample was peripheral blood. This clonotype originated in a human donor in a cohort sampled during active COVID-19. This rearrangement joins TRBV4-2 to TRBJ2-7; 11 nucleotides agree with TRBD2. CDR3: CASSQLGTSGEQYF. The CDR3 DNA is TGTGCCAGCAGCCAGCTGGGGACTAGCGGCGAGCAGTACTTC.